This T cell receptor (beta chain) is from a study of blood T cells in healthy people across ages. Findings and caveats of the study: Both naive CD4+ cell counts and diversity were greater in long-lived donors than in aged donors. In older individuals, TCR beta diversity per million T cells was lower, falling roughly linearly with age. A conclusive naive versus antigen-experienced comparison was prevented by the unsorted PBMCs.

In germline, CDR1 is DFQATT, CDR2 SNEGSKA (reference sequence). The CDR3 spans 16 residues. V lost 0 bases to trimming and J lost 1 base; unmatched junction nucleotides: 8. A J-beta primer mix and a sample-barcoded 5' primer were used in a second PCR of roughly 6 to 12 cycles. TCRdb re-called the 5' RACE reads with MiXCR, one entry per CDR3 protein. This table holds roughly 2 million distinct CDR3 sequences, 49% found once. This clonotype has a single count. Its antigen is not known. V is TRBV20-1 and J is TRBJ2-7, with 8 bases that match TRBD2. This receptor was taken from a woman aged 40-49 years in good health. What was sequenced was blood. In nucleotides, the CDR3 is TGCAGTGCTAGAGATCTAAGTAGCGGGGATTCCTACGAGCAGTACTTC. Its protein product is CSARDLSSGDSYEQYF.